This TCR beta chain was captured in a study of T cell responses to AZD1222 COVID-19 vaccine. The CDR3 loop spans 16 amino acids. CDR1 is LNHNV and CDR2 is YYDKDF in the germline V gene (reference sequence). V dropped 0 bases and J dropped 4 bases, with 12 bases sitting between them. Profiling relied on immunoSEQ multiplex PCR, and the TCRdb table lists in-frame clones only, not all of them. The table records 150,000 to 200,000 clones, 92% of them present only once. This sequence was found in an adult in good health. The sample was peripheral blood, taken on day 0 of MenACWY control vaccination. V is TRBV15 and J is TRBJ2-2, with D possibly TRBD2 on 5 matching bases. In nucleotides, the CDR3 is TGTGCCACCAGCAGAGATCTTCCTAGCACCACCGGGGAGCTGTTTTTT. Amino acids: CATSRDLPSTTGELFF.